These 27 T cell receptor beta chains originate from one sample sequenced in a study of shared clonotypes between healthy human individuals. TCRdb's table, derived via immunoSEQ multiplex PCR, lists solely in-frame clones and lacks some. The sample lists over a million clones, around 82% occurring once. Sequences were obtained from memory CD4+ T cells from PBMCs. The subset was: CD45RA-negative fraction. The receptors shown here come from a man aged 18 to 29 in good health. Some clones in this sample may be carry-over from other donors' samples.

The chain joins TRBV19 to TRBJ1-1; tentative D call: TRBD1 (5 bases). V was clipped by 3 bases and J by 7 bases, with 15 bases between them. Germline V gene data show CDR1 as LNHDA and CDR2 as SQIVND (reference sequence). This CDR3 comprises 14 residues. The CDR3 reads CASSIGGTLYEAFF. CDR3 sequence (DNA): TGTGCCAGTAGTATCGGCGGGACCCTATATGAAGCTTTCTTT.

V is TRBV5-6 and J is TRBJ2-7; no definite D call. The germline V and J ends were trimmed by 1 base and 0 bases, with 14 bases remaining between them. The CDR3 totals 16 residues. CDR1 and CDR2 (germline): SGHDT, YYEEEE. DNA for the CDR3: TGTGCCAGCAGCTTGTGGTGGCGGACCAACTCCTACGAGCAGTACTTC. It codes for CASSLWWRTNSYEQYF.

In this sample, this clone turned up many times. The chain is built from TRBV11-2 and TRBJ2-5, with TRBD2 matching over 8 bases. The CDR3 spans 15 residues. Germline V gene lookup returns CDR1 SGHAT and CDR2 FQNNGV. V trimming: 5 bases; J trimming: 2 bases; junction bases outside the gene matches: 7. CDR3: CASSPSGGAQETQYF. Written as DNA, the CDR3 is TGTGCCAGCAGCCCGAGCGGGGGTGCACAAGAGACCCAGTACTTC.

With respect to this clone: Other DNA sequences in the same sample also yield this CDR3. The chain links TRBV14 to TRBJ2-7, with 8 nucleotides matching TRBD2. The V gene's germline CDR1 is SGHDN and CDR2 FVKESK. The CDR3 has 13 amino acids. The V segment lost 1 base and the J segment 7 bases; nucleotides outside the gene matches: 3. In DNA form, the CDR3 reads TGTGCCAGCAGCCAAGGTTTAGCGGGGGAGCAGTACTTC. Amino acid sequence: CASSQGLAGEQYF. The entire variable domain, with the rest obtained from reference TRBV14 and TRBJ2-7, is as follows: EAGVTQFPSHSVIEKGQTVTLRCDPISGHDNLYWYRRVMGKEIKFLLHFVKESKQDESGMPNNRFLAERTGGTYSTLKVQPAELEDSGVYFCASSQGLAGEQYFGPGTRLTVT.

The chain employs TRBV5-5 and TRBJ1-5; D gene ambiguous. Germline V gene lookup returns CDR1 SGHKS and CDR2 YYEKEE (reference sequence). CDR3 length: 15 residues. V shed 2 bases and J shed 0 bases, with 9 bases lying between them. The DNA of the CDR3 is TGTGCCAGCAGCTTTGAATCTAGTAGCAATCAGCCCCAGCATTTT. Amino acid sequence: CASSFESSSNQPQHF.

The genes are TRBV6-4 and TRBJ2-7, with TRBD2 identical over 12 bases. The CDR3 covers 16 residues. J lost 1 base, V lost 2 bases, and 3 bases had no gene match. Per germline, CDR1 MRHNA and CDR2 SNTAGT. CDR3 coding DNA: TGTGCCAGCAGTGACCGGCTAGCGGGAGGGTCCTACGAGCAGTACTTC. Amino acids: CASSDRLAGGSYEQYF.

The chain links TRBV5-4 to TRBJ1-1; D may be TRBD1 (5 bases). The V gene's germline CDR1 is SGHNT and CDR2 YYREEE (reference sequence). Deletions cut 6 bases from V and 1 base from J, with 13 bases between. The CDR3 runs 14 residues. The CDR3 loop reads CASTRPGPNTEAFF. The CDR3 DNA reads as TGTGCCAGCACGCGACCGGGACCGAACACTGAAGCTTTCTTT.

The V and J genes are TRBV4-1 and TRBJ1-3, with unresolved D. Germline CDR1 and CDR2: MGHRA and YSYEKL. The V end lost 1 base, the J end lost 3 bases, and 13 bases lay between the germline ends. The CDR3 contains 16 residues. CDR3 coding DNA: TGCGCCAGCAGCCAAGGTGAAGGCGTTAGTGGAAACACCATATATTTT. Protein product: CASSQGEGVSGNTIYF.

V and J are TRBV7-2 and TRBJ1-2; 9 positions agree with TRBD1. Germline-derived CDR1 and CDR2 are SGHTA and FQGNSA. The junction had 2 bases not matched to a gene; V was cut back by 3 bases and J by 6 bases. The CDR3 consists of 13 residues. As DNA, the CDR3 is TGTGCCAGCAGCTTCGACAGGGGGGATGGCTACACCTTC. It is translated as CASSFDRGDGYTF.

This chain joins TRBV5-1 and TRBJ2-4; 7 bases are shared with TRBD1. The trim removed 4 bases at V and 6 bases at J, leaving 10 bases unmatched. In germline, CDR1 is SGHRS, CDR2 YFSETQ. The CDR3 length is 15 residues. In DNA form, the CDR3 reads TGCGCCAGCAGCATTGACAGGGACGGGCTAAACATTCAGTACTTC. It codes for CASSIDRDGLNIQYF. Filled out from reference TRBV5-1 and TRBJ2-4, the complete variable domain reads KAGVTQTPRYLIKTRGQQVTLSCSPISGHRSVSWYQQTPGQGLQFLFEYFSETQRNKGNFPGRFSGRQFSNSRSEMNVSTLELGDSALYLCASSIDRDGLNIQYFGAGTRLSVL.

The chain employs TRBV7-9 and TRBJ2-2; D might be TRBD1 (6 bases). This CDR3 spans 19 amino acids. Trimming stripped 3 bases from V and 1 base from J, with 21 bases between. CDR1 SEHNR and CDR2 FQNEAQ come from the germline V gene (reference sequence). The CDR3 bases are TGTGCCAGCAGCTTTTCGGTTGGGGGCTTTATCAGGAACACCGGGGAGCTGTTTTTT. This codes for CASSFSVGGFIRNTGELFF.

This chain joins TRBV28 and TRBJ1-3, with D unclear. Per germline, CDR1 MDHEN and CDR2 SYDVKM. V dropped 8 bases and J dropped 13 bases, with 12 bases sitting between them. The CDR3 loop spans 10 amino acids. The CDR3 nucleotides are TGTGCCAGCTCTCGTACAGAGATATATTTT. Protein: CASSRTEIYF.

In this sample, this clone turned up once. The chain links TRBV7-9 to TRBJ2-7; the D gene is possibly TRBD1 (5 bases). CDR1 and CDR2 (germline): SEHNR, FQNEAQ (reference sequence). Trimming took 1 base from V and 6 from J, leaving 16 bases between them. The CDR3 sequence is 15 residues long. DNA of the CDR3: TGTGCCAGCAGCTTAGTTCCCCAGGGTCCTCTCGAGCAGTACTTC. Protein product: CASSLVPQGPLEQYF. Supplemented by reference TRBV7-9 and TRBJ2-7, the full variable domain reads DTGVSQNPRHKITKRGQNVTFRCDPISEHNRLYWYRQTLGQGPEFLTYFQNEAQLEKSRLLSDRFSAERPKGSFSTLEIQRTEQGDSAMYLCASSLVPQGPLEQYFGPGTRLTVT.

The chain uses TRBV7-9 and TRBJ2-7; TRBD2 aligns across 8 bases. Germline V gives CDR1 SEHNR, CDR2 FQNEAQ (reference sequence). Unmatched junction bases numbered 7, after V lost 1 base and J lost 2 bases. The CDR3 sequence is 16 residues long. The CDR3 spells CASSLVTGTRAYEQYF. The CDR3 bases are TGTGCCAGCAGCTTAGTTACCGGGACTAGGGCCTACGAGCAGTACTTC.

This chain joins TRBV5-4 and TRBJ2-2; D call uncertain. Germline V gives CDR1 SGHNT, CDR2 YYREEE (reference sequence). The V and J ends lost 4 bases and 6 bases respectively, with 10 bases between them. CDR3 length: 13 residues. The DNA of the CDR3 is TGTGCCAGCAGCCCCAGCGTCCCCGGGGAGCTGTTTTTT. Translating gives CASSPSVPGELFF.

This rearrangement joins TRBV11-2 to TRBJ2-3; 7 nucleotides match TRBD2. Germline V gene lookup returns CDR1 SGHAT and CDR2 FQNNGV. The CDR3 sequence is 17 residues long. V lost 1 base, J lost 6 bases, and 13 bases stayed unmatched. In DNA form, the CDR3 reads TGTGCCAGCAGCTTAGCGTCGGGACTAAATGCCCGGGATACGCAGTATTTT. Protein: CASSLASGLNARDTQYF.

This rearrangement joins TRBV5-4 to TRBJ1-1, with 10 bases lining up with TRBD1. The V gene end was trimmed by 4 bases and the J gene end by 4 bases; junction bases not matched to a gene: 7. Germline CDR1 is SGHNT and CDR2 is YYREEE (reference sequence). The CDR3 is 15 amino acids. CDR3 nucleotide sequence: TGTGCCAGCAGCCGGACAGGGGGATCCTTCACTGAAGCTTTCTTT. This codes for CASSRTGGSFTEAFF.

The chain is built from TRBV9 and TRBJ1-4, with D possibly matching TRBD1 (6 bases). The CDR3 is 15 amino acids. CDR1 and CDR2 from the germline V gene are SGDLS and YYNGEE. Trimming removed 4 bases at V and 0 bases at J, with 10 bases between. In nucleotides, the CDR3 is TGTGCCAGCAGCTCACAGGGTGCAACTAATGAAAAACTGTTTTTT. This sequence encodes CASSSQGATNEKLFF.

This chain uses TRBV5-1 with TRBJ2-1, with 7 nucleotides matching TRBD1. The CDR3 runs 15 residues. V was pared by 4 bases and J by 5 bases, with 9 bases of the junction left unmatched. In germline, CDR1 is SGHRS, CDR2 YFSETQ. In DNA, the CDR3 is TGCGCCAGCAGCAACCCCGAGGGGGCGGACAATGAGCAGTTCTTC. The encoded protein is CASSNPEGADNEQFF.

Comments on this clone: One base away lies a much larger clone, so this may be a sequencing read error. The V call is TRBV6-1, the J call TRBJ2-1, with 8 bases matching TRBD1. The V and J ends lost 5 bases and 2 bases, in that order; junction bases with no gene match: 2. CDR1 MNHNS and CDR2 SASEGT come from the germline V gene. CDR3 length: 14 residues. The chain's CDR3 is CASSKQGAYNEQFF. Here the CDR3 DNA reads TGTGCCAGCAGTAAACAGGGGGCCTACAATGAGCAGTTCTTC.

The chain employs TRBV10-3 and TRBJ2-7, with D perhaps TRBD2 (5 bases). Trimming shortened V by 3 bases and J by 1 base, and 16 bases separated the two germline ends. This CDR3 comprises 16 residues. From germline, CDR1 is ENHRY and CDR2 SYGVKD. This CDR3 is CAISDFEGSGSYEQYF. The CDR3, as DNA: TGTGCCATCAGTGATTTTGAGGGTTCGGGTTCCTACGAGCAGTACTTC.

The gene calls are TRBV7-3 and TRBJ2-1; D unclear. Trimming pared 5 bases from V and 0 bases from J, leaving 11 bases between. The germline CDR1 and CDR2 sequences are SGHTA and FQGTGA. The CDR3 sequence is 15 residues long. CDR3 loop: CASSPDRSSYNEQFF. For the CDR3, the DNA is TGTGCCAGCAGCCCGGACCGTAGCTCCTACAATGAGCAGTTCTTC.

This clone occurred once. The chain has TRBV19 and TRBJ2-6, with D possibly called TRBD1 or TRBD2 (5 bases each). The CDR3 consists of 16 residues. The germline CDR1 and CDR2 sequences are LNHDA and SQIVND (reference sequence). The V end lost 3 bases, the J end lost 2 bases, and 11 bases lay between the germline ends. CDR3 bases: TGTGCCAGTAGTATTGAATGGGGGACTGGGGCCAACGTCCTGACTTTC. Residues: CASSIEWGTGANVLTF.

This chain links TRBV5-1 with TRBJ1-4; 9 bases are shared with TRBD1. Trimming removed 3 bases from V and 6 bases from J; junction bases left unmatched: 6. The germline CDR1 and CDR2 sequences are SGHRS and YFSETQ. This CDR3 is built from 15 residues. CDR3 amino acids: CASSWGQGNHEKLFF. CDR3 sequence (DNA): TGCGCCAGCAGCTGGGGACAGGGAAATCATGAAAAACTGTTTTTT.

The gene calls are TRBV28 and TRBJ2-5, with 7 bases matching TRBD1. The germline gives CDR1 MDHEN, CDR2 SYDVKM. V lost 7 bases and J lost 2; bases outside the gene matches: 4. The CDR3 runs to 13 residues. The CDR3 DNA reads TGTGCCAGCATTAACAGGGGTCAAGAGACCCAGTACTTC. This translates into CASINRGQETQYF.

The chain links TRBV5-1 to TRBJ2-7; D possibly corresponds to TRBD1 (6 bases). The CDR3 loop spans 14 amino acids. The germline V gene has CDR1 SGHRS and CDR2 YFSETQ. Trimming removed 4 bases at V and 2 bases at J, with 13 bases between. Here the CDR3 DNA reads TGCGCCAGCAGCCCGCAGGGGCCCCCCTACGAGCAGTACTTC. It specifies CASSPQGPPYEQYF.

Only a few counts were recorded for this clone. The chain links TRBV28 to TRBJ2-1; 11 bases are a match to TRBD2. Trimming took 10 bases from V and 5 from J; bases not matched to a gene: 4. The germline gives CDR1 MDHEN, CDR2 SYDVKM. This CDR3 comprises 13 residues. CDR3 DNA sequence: TGTGCCATCCTAGCGGGAGGACACAATGAGCAGTTCTTC. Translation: CAILAGGHNEQFF.